Presented here are 21 T cell receptor beta chains from one specimen sequenced in a study of human T cells and chemical hapten exposure. Via MiXCR, TCRdb re-called the RACE reads, giving one row per CDR3 protein. The sample lists 100,000 to 150,000 distinct CDR3 sequences, roughly an eighth occurring once. Sample time point: patch test 1, 2 weeks after DPC sensitization. Treatment of the sample: therapeutic diphenylcyclopropenone sensitization with weekly scalp DPC. Sample: whole blood, taken in connection with sensitization to the hapten diphenylcyclopropenone (DPC). Receptor source: a man between 18 and 29 years old with alopecia areata. Some clones in this sample may be carry-over from other donors' samples.

The genes are TRBV12-3 or TRBV12-4 and TRBJ2-7; D is uncertain. CDR3 length: 15 residues. The V end lost 3 bases, the J end lost 2 bases, and 14 bases lay between the germline ends. In DNA, the CDR3 is TGTGCCAGCAGTTTTTCAGGCCCCCCGACCTACGAGCAGTACTTC. It codes for CASSFSGPPTYEQYF.

The rearrangement joins TRBV2 to TRBJ1-1, with no clear D. This CDR3 is built from 15 residues. Trimming stripped 8 bases from V and 3 bases from J, with 19 bases between. The germline V gene encodes CDR1 SNHLY and CDR2 FYNNEI. The CDR3 loop is CASGIEAGTYTEAFF. The CDR3 nucleotides read TGTGCCAGCGGGATCGAGGCCGGCACGTACACTGAAGCTTTCTTT.

To note about this clonotype: This may be a read error, as it is one base from a much larger clone. The rearrangement uses TRBV19 and TRBJ1-1; no definite D call. Germline-derived CDR1 and CDR2 are LNHDA and SQIVND (reference sequence). The CDR3 is 15 amino acids. V was pared by 6 bases and J by 3 bases, with 17 bases between. In DNA, the CDR3 is TGTGCCAGTAGCCGGCTTGCGGTCATGGACACTGAAGCTTTCTTT. Its translation: CASSRLAVMDTEAFF.

This clonotype was seen a few times. The gene calls are TRBV3-1 and TRBJ1-1; maybe TRBD1 (5 bases). This CDR3 has 15 amino acids. V was shortened by 2 bases and J by 8 bases, with 18 bases between the two germline ends. Germline-derived CDR1 and CDR2 are LGHDT and YNNKEL (reference sequence). The CDR3 sequence is CASSQISGTPGEAFF. CDR3 DNA sequence: TGTGCCAGCAGCCAAATTTCCGGGACCCCCGGGGAAGCTTTCTTT.

The rearrangement links TRBV29-1 to TRBJ1-1; TRBD1 aligns across 7 bases. The CDR3 is made up of 13 amino acids. The V gene's germline CDR1 is SQVTM and CDR2 ANQGSEA. Trimming took 5 bases from V and 0 from J; bases not matched to a gene: 3. The CDR3 loop is CSVRQGMNTEAFF. In nucleotides, the CDR3 is TGCAGCGTTAGACAGGGCATGAACACTGAAGCTTTCTTT.

This clonotype was seen a handful of times. This rearrangement joins TRBV10-1 to TRBJ1-1, with a weak D call TRBD1 (6 bases). V lost 4 bases, J lost 4 bases, and 13 bases lay in between. The CDR3 length is 14 residues. The germline V gene encodes CDR1 WNHNN and CDR2 SYGVQD (reference sequence). The DNA for the CDR3 is TGCGCCAGCAGTGGTGGGGGGCTCGGCACTGAAGCTTTCTTT. Protein sequence: CASSGGGLGTEAFF.

This clonotype was seen many times. The gene calls are TRBV11-2 and TRBJ1-4; tentative D call: TRBD1 (6 bases). Trimming cost V 6 bases and J 5 bases, with 10 bases left between them. CDR1 is SGHAT and CDR2 is FQNNGV in the germline V gene. The CDR3 has 13 residues. CDR3 coding DNA: TGTGCCAGCAGGTTAACAGGGAATGAAAAACTGTTTTTT. Residues: CASRLTGNEKLFF.

There are many counts of this clonotype. The chain employs TRBV6-4 and TRBJ2-1, with TRBD2 identical over 7 bases. The CDR3 spans 15 residues. V lost 2 bases and J lost 6; bases outside the gene matches: 7. Germline lookup yields CDR1 MRHNA and CDR2 SNTAGT. DNA for the CDR3: TGTGCCAGCAGTGACGGCGGGGGTAGTTCCAATGAGCAGTTCTTC. Amino acids: CASSDGGGSSNEQFF.

This clonotype has at least ten counts. V and J are TRBV7-3 and TRBJ2-4, with D tentatively TRBD1 or TRBD2 (5 bases each). Deletions cut 5 bases from V and 5 bases from J, with 13 bases between. Germline CDR1 and CDR2: SGHTA and FQGTGA. This CDR3 contains 14 residues. In DNA, the CDR3 is TGTGCCAGCAGCAATTTGATGGGGGAAAACATTCAGTACTTC. Amino acid sequence: CASSNLMGENIQYF.

The chain couples TRBV11-2 to TRBJ1-1, with TRBD1 matching 7 bases. This CDR3 is built from 17 residues. V trimming: 5 bases; J trimming: 5 bases; junction bases outside the gene matches: 17. Germline lookup yields CDR1 SGHAT and CDR2 FQNNGV. CDR3 coding DNA: TGTGCCAGCAGCCCTCGGGCCCTGGGACAGAGGGGGACTGAAGCTTTCTTT. Encoded protein: CASSPRALGQRGTEAFF.

This clonotype was observed a handful of times. The junction does not match germline at one end; this may be a read error. The chain employs TRBV3-1 and TRBJ2-5, with TRBD1 matching 7 bases. Germline V lookup: CDR1 LGHDT, CDR2 YNNKEL (reference sequence). The CDR3 consists of 12 residues. Here the CDR3 reads CLRDRMVETQYF. The CDR3 bases are TGCTTAAGGGACAGAATGGTGGAGACCCAGTACTTC.

This clonotype showed up just a few times. The chain links TRBV7-9 to TRBJ2-1; D perhaps matches TRBD1 (6 bases). V shed 3 bases and J shed 6 bases, with 18 bases lying between them. This CDR3 has 16 residues. Per germline, CDR1 SEHNR and CDR2 FQNEAQ (reference sequence). This CDR3 is CASSFGTSLTPNEQFF. CDR3 nucleotide sequence: TGTGCCAGCAGCTTCGGGACAAGCCTTACCCCCAATGAGCAGTTCTTC.

This clonotype has only a few counts. The chain is built from TRBV11-1 and TRBJ2-7; D is perhaps TRBD1 or TRBD2 (5 bases each). From germline, CDR1 is SGHAT and CDR2 FQDESV (reference sequence). Trimming removed 3 bases from V and 6 bases from J, with 12 bases in between. This CDR3 has 13 residues. DNA for the CDR3: TGTGCCAGCAGCTTCTCCTGGGGGAGCGAGCAGTACGTC. Amino acid sequence: CASSFSWGSEQYV.

This clonotype has just a few counts. The chain employs TRBV6-5 and TRBJ2-7; D is unclear. V was trimmed by 4 bases and J by 3 bases, leaving 13 bases between them. This CDR3 has 14 amino acids. Germline V lookup: CDR1 MNHEY, CDR2 SVGAGI. CDR3 region: CASSSSGSYYEQYF. The CDR3 bases are TGTGCCAGCAGTTCCTCCGGTAGTTACTACGAGCAGTACTTC.

The chain's CDR3 is CASSSSPTDTQYF. CDR3 nucleotide sequence: TGTGCCAGCAGCTCCAGTCCCACAGATACGCAGTATTTT. The chain carries TRBV7-3 and TRBJ2-3; no firm D call. Germline assignment: CDR1 SGHTA and CDR2 FQGTGA. V lost 4 bases, J lost 2 bases, and 7 bases lay in between. There are 13 residues in the CDR3.

The V gene is TRBV11-2, the J gene TRBJ2-4, with 10 bases matching TRBD2. V dropped 6 bases and J dropped 7; count of bases not matched to a gene: 15. The CDR3 is 17 residues long. The germline CDR1 and CDR2 sequences are SGHAT and FQNNGV. The CDR3 region has the DNA TGTGCCAGCAGTTCGATAAGCGGTCTAGCGGGGGTGAACATTCAGTACTTC. The encoded protein is CASSSISGLAGVNIQYF.

The chain has TRBV12-3 or TRBV12-4 and TRBJ1-1; D call uncertain. Trimming left V 2 bases short and J 4 bases short, with 14 bases between. This CDR3 is 15 amino acids long. The DNA for the CDR3 is TGTGCCAGCAGTTTATTTGTTTTTGGGGTCACTGAAGCTTTCTTT. Amino acid sequence: CASSLFVFGVTEAFF.

The chain recombines TRBV7-2 with TRBJ2-5; TRBD1 or TRBD2 may be the D gene (5 bases each). Germline V gene data show CDR1 as SGHTA and CDR2 as FQGNSA. CDR3 length: 16 residues. The V and J ends lost 5 bases and 4 bases respectively, with 20 bases between them. Here the CDR3 DNA reads TGTGCCAGCAGCACCATCCCCGACAGAGGGCGAGAGACCCAGTACTTC. Translated, it gives CASSTIPDRGRETQYF.

This clonotype was seen only a few times. The chain recombines TRBV5-1 with TRBJ1-2, with D unresolved. The CDR3 sequence is 14 residues long. V was shortened by 0 bases and J by 1 base, with 7 bases between the two germline ends. The germline CDR1 and CDR2 sequences are SGHRS and YFSETQ. This CDR3 reads CASSLGALNYGYTF. Written as DNA, the CDR3 is TGCGCCAGCAGCTTGGGGGCCCTTAACTATGGCTACACCTTC. Filled out from reference TRBV5-1 and TRBJ1-2, the complete variable domain reads KAGVTQTPRYLIKTRGQQVTLSCSPISGHRSVSWYQQTPGQGLQFLFEYFSETQRNKGNFPGRFSGRQFSNSRSEMNVSTLELGDSALYLCASSLGALNYGYTFGSGTRLTVV.

This clonotype has only one observation. J is TRBJ1-1 and V is TRBV27; D might be TRBD1 (6 bases). The CDR3 loop spans 15 amino acids. V was clipped by 6 bases and J by 4 bases, with 18 bases between them. The germline V gene has CDR1 MNHEY and CDR2 SMNVEV (reference sequence). CDR3 nucleotide sequence: TGTGCCAGCAGCCTGAGGGGGGAGGGCGGCACTGAAGCTTTCTTT. It encodes CASSLRGEGGTEAFF.

There are a few counts of this clonotype. CDR3 nucleotide sequence: TGTGCCAGCACCATTGCGGGACAATCCTACGAGCAGTACTTC. Translation gives CASTIAGQSYEQYF. J is TRBJ2-7 and V is TRBV28; D tentatively fits TRBD1 or TRBD2 (6 bases each). Germline CDR1 reads MDHEN; CDR2 reads SYDVKM. This CDR3 spans 14 amino acids. V lost 7 bases, J lost 1 base, and 14 bases lay in between.